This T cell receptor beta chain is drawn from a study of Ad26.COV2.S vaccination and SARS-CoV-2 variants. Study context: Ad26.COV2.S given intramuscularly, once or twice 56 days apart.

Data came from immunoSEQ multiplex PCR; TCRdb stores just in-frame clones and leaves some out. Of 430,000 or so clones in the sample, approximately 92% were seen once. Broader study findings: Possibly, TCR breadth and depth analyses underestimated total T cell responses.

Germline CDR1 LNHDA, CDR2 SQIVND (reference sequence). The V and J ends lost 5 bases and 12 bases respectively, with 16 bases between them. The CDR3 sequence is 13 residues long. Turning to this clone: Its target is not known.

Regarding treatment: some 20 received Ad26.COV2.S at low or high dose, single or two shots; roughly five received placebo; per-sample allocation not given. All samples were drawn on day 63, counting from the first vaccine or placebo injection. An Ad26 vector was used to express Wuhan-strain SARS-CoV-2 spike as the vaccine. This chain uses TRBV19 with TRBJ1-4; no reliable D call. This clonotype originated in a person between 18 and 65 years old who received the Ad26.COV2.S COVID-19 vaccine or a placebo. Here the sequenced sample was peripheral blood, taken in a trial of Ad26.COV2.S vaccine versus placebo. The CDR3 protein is CASSPQESSELFF. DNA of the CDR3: TGTGCCAGTAGTCCTCAGGAGTCTTCCGAACTGTTTTTT.